Listed below are T cell receptor beta chains from one sample, sequenced in a study of cytomegalovirus exposure and HLA in healthy donors. The data were produced by immunoSEQ multiplex PCR, yet TCRdb's version contains in-frame clones alone and is incomplete. The sample carries 110,000 to 150,000 clones, around four fifths recorded once. The sample was PBMCs. These receptors all stem from a woman aged 55-75 years in good health and CMV-seropositive. CDR3s include the opening cysteine and the closing phenylalanine or tryptophan. The D gene is left open where the match is weak. Not all rows give a size; the values are once, few, many and, for expanded clones, a class.

j_call clone_size cdr3_length v_call d_call cdr3_aa cdr3_nt
TRBJ2-3 . 17 TRBV11-1 TRBD2 CASSLARASGRTDTQYF TGTGCCAGCAGCTTAGCCCGGGCTAGCGGGAGAACAGATACGCAGTATTTT
TRBJ2-3 . 11 TRBV20-1 . CSATGTDTQYF TGCAGTGCTACCGGCACAGATACGCAGTATTTT
TRBJ1-6 . 16 TRBV7-2 . CASSLTTRGGGSPLHF TGTGCCAGCAGCTTAACGACCCGTGGGGGCGGTTCACCCCTCCACTTT
TRBJ1-1 . 14 TRBV6-1 TRBD1 CASSEAGQGLVAFF TGTGCCAGCAGTGAAGCTGGACAGGGCTTAGTGGCTTTCTTT
TRBJ1-2 once 13 TRBV18 . CASSSTANYGYTF TGTGCCAGCTCATCCACAGCCAACTATGGCTACACCTTC
TRBJ2-3 . 16 TRBV9 TRBD2 CASSFGLAGGTDTQYF TGTGCCAGCAGCTTCGGACTAGCGGGAGGCACAGATACGCAGTATTTT
TRBJ1-2 . 15 TRBV9 TRBD1 CASSTRDRVDYGYTF TGTGCCAGCAGCACCCGGGACAGGGTGGACTATGGCTACACCTTC
TRBJ2-1 . 14 TRBV11-2 . CASSLRLGNNEQFF TGTGCCAGCAGCTTAAGACTAGGTAATAATGAGCAGTTCTTC
TRBJ2-1 . 14 TRBV5-1 . CASSLGGSNNEQFF TGCGCCAGCAGCCTGGGCGGTAGCAACAATGAGCAGTTCTTC
TRBJ2-1 . 12 TRBV6-1 . CASSEAGREQFF TGTGCCAGCAGTGAAGCAGGCCGGGAACAGTTCTTC
TRBJ2-3 . 15 TRBV5-6 . CASSLALSVADTQYF TGTGCCAGCAGCTTGGCCCTTAGCGTCGCAGATACGCAGTATTTT
TRBJ2-3 . 14 TRBV27 TRBD1 CASSLPDRGHTQYF TGTGCCAGCAGTTTACCGGACAGGGGGCATACGCAGTATTTT
TRBJ1-1 . 15 TRBV9 TRBD1 CASSLAWDRGAEAFF TGTGCCAGCAGCCTAGCCTGGGACAGGGGCGCTGAAGCTTTCTTT
TRBJ1-5 . 17 TRBV28 . CASSGPGQVYSNQPQHF TGTGCCAGCAGTGGGCCGGGACAAGTTTATAGCAATCAGCCCCAGCATTTT
TRBJ2-2 . 13 TRBV6-5 . CASSLTGPGELFF TGTGCCAGCAGCCTGACAGGACCCGGGGAGCTGTTTTTT
TRBJ1-1 . 13 TRBV5-4 . CASSPRGNTEAFF TGTGCCAGCAGCCCCAGGGGGAACACTGAAGCTTTCTTT
TRBJ2-5 . 14 TRBV6-5 TRBD2 CASRGLVAQETQYF TGTGCCAGCAGGGGACTAGTGGCTCAAGAGACCCAGTACTTC
TRBJ2-3 . 14 TRBV30 TRBD2 CAWTSGIQADTQYF TGTGCCTGGACTAGCGGGATTCAGGCAGATACGCAGTATTTT
TRBJ1-2 . 16 TRBV7-2 . CASTPQSSGSNYGYTF TGTGCCAGCACTCCCCAAAGTTCGGGGAGTAACTATGGCTACACCTTC
TRBJ2-3 . 14 TRBV2 . CASRTGTRGDTQYF TGTGCCAGCAGGACCGGGACTCGTGGGGATACGCAGTATTTT
TRBJ2-7 . 15 TRBV19 . CASRSSPGGGYEQYF TGTGCCAGTAGATCCAGCCCTGGGGGCGGATACGAGCAGTACTTC
TRBJ2-7 . 13 TRBV29-1 TRBD2 CSVGLAGGYEQYF TGCAGCGTTGGACTAGCGGGAGGGTACGAGCAGTACTTC
TRBJ2-5 . 15 TRBV9 . CASSVSSSQGETQYF TGTGCCAGCAGCGTATCCTCCTCGCAGGGAGAGACCCAGTACTTC
TRBJ2-5 . 13 TRBV27 . CASSLVGQGTQYF TGTGCCAGCAGTTTAGTGGGGCAGGGGACCCAGTACTTC
TRBJ2-2 few 18 TRBV7-2 TRBD2 CASSLNPRLAGGGRELFF TGTGCCAGCAGCTTAAATCCCCGACTAGCGGGAGGCGGGAGGGAGCTGTTTTTT
TRBJ2-2 . 15 TRBV27 . CASSLWSSNTGELFF TGTGCCAGCAGTTTATGGAGCTCGAACACCGGGGAGCTGTTTTTT
TRBJ2-7 . 17 TRBV7-8 TRBD2 CASSPQDGTSGHYEQYF TGTGCCAGCAGCCCCCAGGACGGGACTAGCGGGCACTACGAGCAGTACTTC
TRBJ2-5 . 14 TRBV9 TRBD1 CASSPDRSQETQYF TGTGCCAGCAGCCCGGACAGGTCCCAAGAGACCCAGTACTTC
TRBJ2-5 . 15 TRBV9 TRBD1 CASSFSGQGTETQYF TGTGCCAGCAGCTTTTCCGGACAGGGGACAGAGACCCAGTACTTC
TRBJ2-4 . 14 TRBV28 . CASSLPGQKNIQYF TGTGCCAGCAGTTTACCGGGACAAAAAAACATTCAGTACTTC
TRBJ1-4 . 15 TRBV5-1 TRBD1 CASSPWDSRNEKLFF TGCGCCAGCAGCCCGTGGGACAGCCGTAATGAAAAACTGTTTTTT
TRBJ1-3 . 15 TRBV10-3 . CAISESNLSGNTIYF TGTGCCATCAGTGAGTCGAATCTATCTGGAAACACCATATATTTT
TRBJ2-5 . 15 TRBV10-3 . CAISAGGISGETQYF TGTGCCATCAGTGCTGGCGGGATTAGCGGAGAGACCCAGTACTTC
TRBJ2-7 . 10 TRBV20-1 . CSAYSYEQYF TGCAGTGCCTACTCCTACGAGCAGTACTTC
TRBJ2-2 . 14 TRBV5-1 . CASSFPRNTGELFF TGCGCCAGCAGCTTCCCCCGGAACACCGGGGAGCTGTTTTTT
TRBJ1-1 . 16 TRBV4-1 TRBD1 CASSQTITTGYGEAFF TGCGCCAGCAGCCAAACAATTACGACAGGGTATGGTGAAGCTTTCTTT
TRBJ2-7 . 13 TRBV29-1 TRBD2 CSVGGLPSGERYF TGCAGCGTTGGGGGACTACCGTCGGGGGAACGGTACTTC
TRBJ2-7 few 15 TRBV5-1 TRBD1 CASSGGDRVAYEQYF TGCGCCAGCAGCGGGGGGGACAGGGTGGCCTACGAGCAGTACTTC
TRBJ1-1 . 15 TRBV14 . CASSPLGGSNTEAFF TGTGCCAGCAGCCCCCTGGGGGGATCGAACACTGAAGCTTTCTTT
TRBJ2-3 . 19 TRBV7-9 TRBD1 CASSPRLVGTGGRTDTQYF TGTGCCAGCAGCCCCCGGCTCGTCGGGACAGGGGGCCGCACAGATACGCAGTATTTT
TRBJ2-7 . 14 TRBV9 . CASSVGLFSGEQYF TGTGCCAGCAGCGTAGGTCTATTTTCGGGGGAGCAGTACTTC
TRBJ1-1 . 14 TRBV15 . CATSGGGQNTEAFF TGTGCCACCTCCGGGGGGGGGCAGAACACTGAAGCTTTCTTT
TRBJ2-3 . 16 TRBV28 TRBD2 CAHGGVAGGLADTQYF TGTGCCCACGGAGGGGTAGCGGGAGGACTGGCAGATACGCAGTATTTT
TRBJ1-4 . 15 TRBV27 . CASTQRGSPNEKLFF TGTGCCAGCACCCAAAGGGGGTCACCTAATGAAAAACTGTTTTTT
TRBJ1-4 . 15 TRBV5-1 . CASSPGHVSNEKLFF TGCGCCAGCAGCCCTGGACACGTATCTAATGAAAAACTGTTTTTT